Listed below are T cell receptor beta chains from one sample, sequenced in a study of T-cell memory formation after mild COVID-19. MiXCR was run by TCRdb on the 5' RACE reads, yielding one entry per CDR3 protein. This sample has over 130,000 distinct CDR3 sequences, with about 14% found just once. Source material: PBMCs or a T cell subset sorted from them (not recorded which). The receptors were gathered from an adult woman who had mild COVID-19 (a few samples of this study predate the infection). Cell type and time point are not known. The CDR3 runs from the conserved cysteine through the conserved F or W. A D gene is named only where the DNA matches it firmly. Clone sizes are given selectively: once, few, many, or a class where the clone is expanded.

TRBV4-1	TRBJ1-5	-	-	TGCGCCAGCAGCCAAGTTAACGGGGATCAGCCCCAGCATTTT	CASSQVNGDQPQHF
TRBV24-1	TRBJ1-5	-	many	TGTGCCACCAGTGATTTGGGCCAGCCCCAGCATTTT	CATSDLGQPQHF
TRBV4-1	TRBJ2-7	-	few	TGCGCCAGCAGCCACAATGAACAGGAGAACTACGAGCAGTACTTC	CASSHNEQENYEQYF
TRBV27	TRBJ2-2	TRBD2	-	TGTGCCAGCAGTCTATACCGCGGGGGAGCGAACACCGGGGAGCTGTTTTTT	CASSLYRGGANTGELFF
TRBV11-1	TRBJ2-5	TRBD1	-	TGTGCCAGCAGCTTAGCGCCATGGGACAGTCGGGAGACCCAGTACTTC	CASSLAPWDSRETQYF
TRBV5-1	TRBJ1-2	TRBD1	few	TGCGCCAGCAGCTTGGGAGACAGGGGTGATTTTGGCTACACCTTC	CASSLGDRGDFGYTF
TRBV4-2	TRBJ2-3	TRBD2	once	TGTGCCAGCAGCCACACGGCTAGCGGTCGCACAGATACGCAGTATTTT	CASSHTASGRTDTQYF
TRBV6-2/TRBV6-3	TRBJ2-3	-	few	TGTGCCAGCAGTTACGGAGAGGTGGATACGCAGTATTTT	CASSYGEVDTQYF
TRBV20-1	TRBJ1-5	-	-	TGCAGTGCTAGCAACGAGGGGAGAGATAGCAATCAGCCCCAGCATTTT	CSASNEGRDSNQPQHF
TRBV4-2	TRBJ2-7	-	-	TGTGCCAGCAGAGGGGTCTCCTACGAGCAGTACTTC	CASRGVSYEQYF
TRBV12-3/TRBV12-4	TRBJ2-3	TRBD2	few	TGTGCCAGCAGTTCGGGACTAGGGAGCACAGATACGCAGTATTTT	CASSSGLGSTDTQYF
TRBV21-1	TRBJ2-5	-	-	TGTGCCAGCAGCAACGTGGCAGGGCGGGAGACCCAGTACTTC	CASSNVAGRETQYF
TRBV5-1	TRBJ2-1	-	-	TGCGCCAGCAGCTTGGATAGACGGGGCGATGAGCAGTTCTTC	CASSLDRRGDEQFF
TRBV12-3/TRBV12-4	TRBJ1-2	TRBD1	-	TGTGCCAGCAGTCCACCGGGACAGGCCTCCTTC	CASSPPGQASF
TRBV4-2	TRBJ2-7	TRBD2	few	TGTGCCAGCAGCCCATGGACTAGCGGGTCCTCCTACGAGCAGTACTTC	CASSPWTSGSSYEQYF
TRBV20-1	TRBJ2-7	-	few	TGCAGTGCTAGAGCCTTGGGACATCCCTACGAGCAGTACTTC	CSARALGHPYEQYF
TRBV29-1	TRBJ1-2	-	few	TGCAGCGTTGATTCCGGACTGAGTTATGGCTACACCTTC	CSVDSGLSYGYTF
TRBV13	TRBJ1-5	TRBD1	-	TGTGCCAGCAGCTTAGGGCCCGCCAGGGGGGATCAGCCCCAGCATTTT	CASSLGPARGDQPQHF
TRBV6-6	TRBJ2-2	TRBD2	-	TGTGCCAGCAGTCCTAGCGGGGGGTACACCGGGGAGCTGTTTTTT	CASSPSGGYTGELFF
TRBV15	TRBJ2-5	-	-	TGTGCCACCAGCAGAGATCGCGCTCAAGAGACCCAGTACTTC	CATSRDRAQETQYF
TRBV25-1	TRBJ1-5	-	few	TGTGCCAGCAGGCGCGGGGAGGGTCAGCCCCAGCATTTT	CASRRGEGQPQHF
TRBV29-1	TRBJ2-1	TRBD2	-	TGCAGCGTTACCCAAGCGGGAGATAGGTTCTTC	CSVTQAGDRFF
TRBV20-1	TRBJ2-1	TRBD2	-	TGCAGTGCTAGGGGTTTTGGACTAGCGGGGGCCGACGCCTACAATGAGCAGTTCTTC	CSARGFGLAGADAYNEQFF
TRBV5-1	TRBJ2-3	-	many	TGCGCCAGCAGCTCCCCCGGGTACACAGATACGCAGTATTTT	CASSSPGYTDTQYF
TRBV4-1	TRBJ2-7	-	-	TGCGCCAGCAGCCACAGGGAAATGGACTACGAGCAGTACTTC	CASSHREMDYEQYF
TRBV20-1	TRBJ1-3	-	-	TGCAGTGCTAGAGATCGCGGGGGCTCTGGAAACACCATATATTTT	CSARDRGGSGNTIYF
TRBV6-2/TRBV6-3	TRBJ2-7	-	-	TGTGCCAGCAGTTACCGGTCGGACGGGGGCCCGGGGTCCTACGAGCAGTACTTC	CASSYRSDGGPGSYEQYF
TRBV19	TRBJ2-1	TRBD2	few	TGTGCCAGTAGTATCTCCTCCAGCGGGAGACCGGGATCCTACAATGAGCAGTTCTTC	CASSISSSGRPGSYNEQFF
TRBV12-3/TRBV12-4	TRBJ2-7	TRBD1	many	TGTGCCAGCAGTTTTTCGGCGACAGGGTCCTACGAGCAGTACTTC	CASSFSATGSYEQYF
TRBV20-1	TRBJ2-3	TRBD2	few	TGCAGTGCTAGGGATCGGGGACTAGCGGGAATTTCAACAGACACAGATACGCAGTATTTT	CSARDRGLAGISTDTDTQYF
TRBV15	TRBJ2-3	-	many	TGTGCCACCAGCGAGGGGCTAGGTAGCGATACGCAGTATTTT	CATSEGLGSDTQYF
TRBV15	TRBJ1-5	-	few	TGTGCCACCAGCAGTGGGGGAAATCAGCCCCAGCATTTT	CATSSGGNQPQHF
TRBV23-1	TRBJ1-1	-	-	TGCGCCAGTCTCGACTGGAACACTGAAGCTTTCTTT	CASLDWNTEAFF
TRBV15	TRBJ2-3	TRBD2	-	TGTGCCACCAGCAGAGATAGGGGAGCGGGAGGGTACACAGATACGCAGTATTTT	CATSRDRGAGGYTDTQYF
TRBV7-2	TRBJ2-3	-	few	TGTGCCAGCAGCTTAGCGTTTGCTCCCGCAGATACGCAGTATTTT	CASSLAFAPADTQYF
TRBV7-9	TRBJ1-1	TRBD1	few	TGTGCCAGCAGCATCGACAGGGGAGGTGAAGCTTTCTTT	CASSIDRGGEAFF
TRBV6-5	TRBJ2-2	-	many	TGTGCCAGCAGTTACTCGGTGACAAGCACCGGGGAGCTGTTTTTT	CASSYSVTSTGELFF
TRBV7-9	TRBJ1-4	-	-	TGTGCCAGCAACCCAGCACCGGCAACTAATGAAAAACTGTTTTTT	CASNPAPATNEKLFF
TRBV15	TRBJ2-1	TRBD1	few	TGTGCCATCAATCTTGGGACAGGGGATGGCGATGAGCAGTTCTTC	CAINLGTGDGDEQFF
TRBV9	TRBJ2-2	-	few	TGTGCCAGCAGCGTATTTATGGGGGGCCCGACCACCGGGGAGCTGTTTTTT	CASSVFMGGPTTGELFF
TRBV5-1	TRBJ2-7	-	-	TGCGCCAGCAGCATCACATGGGGCCCTTCATACGAGCAGTACTTC	CASSITWGPSYEQYF
TRBV20-1	TRBJ2-7	-	few	TGCAGTGCTGGCCGACTCTACGAGCAGTACTTC	CSAGRLYEQYF
TRBV12-3/TRBV12-4	TRBJ1-2	-	few	TGTGCCAGCAGTTTTGGAGTCAACTATGGCTACACCTTC	CASSFGVNYGYTF
TRBV5-6	TRBJ2-6	-	-	TGTGCCAGCAGCTTCGAGCGGATCTCTGGGGCCAACGTCCTGACTTTC	CASSFERISGANVLTF
TRBV7-8	TRBJ2-3	TRBD2	few	TGTGCCAGCAGCTTAGGGATTAGCGGGGGCCCAGATACGCAGTATTTT	CASSLGISGGPDTQYF
TRBV6-5	TRBJ2-3	-	-	TGTGCCAGCAGCCTCCGGGGGTATGGCACAGATACGCAGTATTTT	CASSLRGYGTDTQYF
TRBV2	TRBJ2-1	-	few	TGTGCCAGCAGTGGTGGGGGCTACTCTGATCATTCCTACAATGAGCAGTTCTTC	CASSGGGYSDHSYNEQFF
TRBV15	TRBJ1-1	-	-	TGTGCCACCGGCGGGGACACGAACACTGAAGCTTTCTTT	CATGGDTNTEAFF